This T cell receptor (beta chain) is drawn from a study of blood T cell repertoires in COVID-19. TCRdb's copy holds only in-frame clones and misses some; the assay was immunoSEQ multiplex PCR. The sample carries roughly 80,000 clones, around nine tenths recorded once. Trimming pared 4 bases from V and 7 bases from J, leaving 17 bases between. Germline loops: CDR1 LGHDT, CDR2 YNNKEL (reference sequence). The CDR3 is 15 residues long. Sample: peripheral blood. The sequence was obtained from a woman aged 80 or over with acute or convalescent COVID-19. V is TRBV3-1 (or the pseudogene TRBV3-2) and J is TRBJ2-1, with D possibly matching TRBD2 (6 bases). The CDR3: CASSPTGLGYNEQFF. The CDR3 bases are TGTGCCAGCAGCCCGACGGGACTGGGATATAATGAGCAGTTCTTC.